The 13 T cell receptor beta chains below all came from one sample that was sequenced in a study of T-cell memory formation after mild COVID-19. TCRdb re-derived calls from the 5' RACE reads in MiXCR, one entry per CDR3 protein. The table records under 400,000 distinct CDR3 sequences, over 20% of them present only once. The sequencing sample was made of PBMCs or a T cell subset sorted from them (not recorded which). The receptors were gathered from an adult woman who had mild COVID-19 (a few samples of this study predate the infection). Cell type and time point are not known.

This chain links TRBV19 with TRBJ2-7; weak D call: TRBD2 (6 bases). The CDR3 is made up of 15 amino acids. V dropped 9 bases and J dropped 0 bases, with 18 bases sitting between them. The germline CDR1 and CDR2 sequences are LNHDA and SQIVND (reference sequence). The CDR3 region is CASSGGTEVSYEQYF. The DNA for the CDR3 is TGTGCCAGCTCCGGCGGGACCGAAGTCTCCTACGAGCAGTACTTC.

V usage is TRBV12-3 or TRBV12-4 and J usage is TRBJ2-3; D gene ambiguous. The CDR3 sequence is 12 residues long. Trimming left V 6 bases short and J 2 bases short, with 6 bases between. The CDR3 reads CASREDTDTQYF. DNA for the CDR3: TGTGCCAGCAGGGAAGACACAGATACGCAGTATTTT.

A few counts support this clonotype. The chain employs TRBV12-3 or TRBV12-4 and TRBJ2-6; weak D call: TRBD2 (5 bases). The CDR3 is 16 amino acids. Trimming removed 4 bases from V and 2 bases from J, with 12 bases in between. The CDR3 nucleotides are TGTGCCAGCAGTTCTCGGGGAAGCGCTGGGGCCAACGTCCTGACTTTC. This encodes CASSSRGSAGANVLTF.

The chain employs TRBV4-2 and TRBJ1-1; maybe TRBD1 (6 bases). Germline CDR1 and CDR2: LGHNA and YNFKEQ. Trimming removed 0 bases at V and 7 bases at J, with 21 bases between. CDR3 size: 17 residues. The CDR3 DNA reads as TGTGCCAGCAGCCAAGATCTTCAAAGAACACAGGGTATTGAAGCTTTCTTT. Amino acid sequence: CASSQDLQRTQGIEAFF.

There are a few counts of this clonotype. The CDR3 sequence: CASSLGPGRSTDTQYF. DNA of the CDR3: TGTGCCAGCAGCTTAGGACCGGGACGGAGCACAGATACGCAGTATTTT. The V call is TRBV7-9, the J call TRBJ2-3; D possibly uses TRBD1 or TRBD2 (5 bases each). Germline loops: CDR1 SEHNR, CDR2 FQNEAQ (reference sequence). The CDR3 runs 16 residues. Trimming removed 1 base from V and 0 bases from J, with 11 bases in between.

The CDR3 nucleotides read TGTGCCAGCAGCCCACCGGTGGGCAGGGGCTGGGAGGAGACCCAGTACTTC. This translates into CASSPPVGRGWEETQYF. This chain joins TRBV11-2 and TRBJ2-5; tentative D call: TRBD1 (6 bases). This CDR3 has 17 amino acids. Per the germline V gene, CDR1 is SGHAT and CDR2 is FQNNGV. V gave up 5 bases and J gave up 5 bases, with 24 bases separating them.

V and J are TRBV18 and TRBJ2-5; D gene ambiguous. V shed 0 bases and J shed 2 bases, with 7 bases lying between them. The germline CDR1 and CDR2 sequences are KGHSH and LQKENI. The CDR3 sequence is 14 residues long. CDR3 protein: CASSPPLQQETQYF. CDR3 nucleotide sequence: TGTGCCAGCTCACCACCGCTCCAGCAAGAGACCCAGTACTTC.

This clonotype occurred a few times. This CDR3 reads CASLDRVGSYNEQFF. CDR3 in DNA: TGTGCCAGCTTAGACAGGGTCGGGTCCTACAATGAGCAGTTCTTC. The V and J genes are TRBV2 and TRBJ2-1; 7 bases agree with TRBD1. The CDR3 runs to 15 residues. With 8 bases clipped from V and 1 base from J, the junction kept 8 bases outside the gene matches. From germline, CDR1 is SNHLY and CDR2 FYNNEI.

The J gene is TRBJ2-3, the V gene TRBV27, with a possible D match to TRBD2 (6 bases). Germline-derived CDR1 and CDR2 are MNHEY and SMNVEV (reference sequence). The CDR3 sequence is 15 residues long. V was pared by 5 bases and J by 1 base, with 13 bases between. CDR3 sequence reads: CASSPHSGRTDTQYF. The CDR3 DNA is TGTGCCAGCAGTCCGCACAGCGGGCGCACAGATACGCAGTATTTT.

Only a few counts were recorded for this clonotype. The V call is TRBV7-8, the J call TRBJ1-5; D gene ambiguous. Trimming removed 5 bases at V and 3 bases at J, with 11 bases between. The length of the CDR3 is 14 residues. Germline V gene lookup returns CDR1 SGHVS and CDR2 FQNEAQ. The CDR3 loop is CASSPGRDNQPQHF. The CDR3 coding sequence is TGTGCCAGCAGCCCCGGCCGGGACAATCAGCCCCAGCATTTT.

This clonotype was counted ten times or more. The rearrangement links TRBV12-3 or TRBV12-4 to TRBJ1-1; D possibly corresponds to TRBD1 (5 bases). The CDR3 is 13 residues long. V was pared by 6 bases and J by 1 base, with 9 bases between. In DNA, the CDR3 is TGTGCCAGCAGCTTGGGGGGGAACACTGAAGCTTTCTTT. It specifies CASSLGGNTEAFF.

CDR3 amino acids: CASSLKSRVREKLFF. The CDR3 DNA sequence: TGTGCCAGCAGTTTAAAAAGCAGGGTACGCGAAAAACTGTTTTTT. The chain carries TRBV12-3 or TRBV12-4 and TRBJ1-4; D is possibly TRBD1 (5 bases). The CDR3 covers 15 residues. The germline V and J ends were trimmed by 2 bases and 8 bases, with 15 bases remaining between them.

This clonotype was counted ten times or more. V usage is TRBV7-6 and J usage is TRBJ2-7, with a weak D call TRBD2 (6 bases). This CDR3 contains 13 residues. CDR1 and CDR2 (germline): SGHVS, FNYEAQ. Trimming took 2 bases from V and 4 from J, leaving 9 bases between them. The CDR3 spells CASSLPGGYEQYF. The CDR3 nucleotides read TGTGCCAGCAGCTTACCCGGGGGATACGAGCAGTACTTC.